The 3 T cell receptor beta chains below come from one sample, sequenced in a study of blood T cells in healthy people across ages. With a J-beta primer mix and a sample-barcoded 5' primer, a second PCR ran 7 to 11 cycles. TCRdb re-derived calls from the 5' RACE reads in MiXCR, one entry per CDR3 protein. The sample lists about 630,000 distinct CDR3 sequences; under 25% were seen once. Sequencing was performed on blood. These receptors all stem from a man in his 70s in good health.

The sample holds a few counts of this clonotype. The J gene is TRBJ1-4, the V gene TRBV6-6; D is unresolved. Germline values: CDR1 MNHNY, CDR2 SVGAGI (reference sequence). The CDR3 spans 16 residues. The V and J ends lost 2 bases and 0 bases respectively, with 10 bases between them. CDR3 sequence: CASSYGQTATNEKLFF. In nucleotides, the CDR3 is TGTGCCAGCAGTTACGGTCAGACTGCAACTAATGAAAAACTGTTTTTT.

The chain carries TRBV4-2 and TRBJ1-1; D is unclear. Trimming pared 0 bases from V and 1 base from J, leaving 9 bases between. This CDR3 has 15 amino acids. Germline V gene data show CDR1 as LGHNA and CDR2 as YNFKEQ. This CDR3 reads CASSQDLQQNTEAFF. The CDR3 bases are TGTGCCAGCAGCCAAGATCTTCAGCAGAACACTGAAGCTTTCTTT.

The CDR3 here is CASSQDSGISPSYEQYF. CDR3 bases: TGTGCCAGCAGCCAGGATAGCGGGATTAGCCCTTCCTACGAGCAGTACTTC. The V gene is TRBV7-6, the J gene TRBJ2-7, with 8 bases that match TRBD2. The V gene end was trimmed by 5 bases and the J gene end by 1 base; junction bases not matched to a gene: 13. The CDR3 contains 17 residues. The germline V gene has CDR1 SGHVS and CDR2 FNYEAQ.